Presented here are 16 T cell receptor beta chains from one specimen sequenced in a study of T cell responses to AZD1222 COVID-19 vaccine. Generated by immunoSEQ multiplex PCR, the TCRdb table keeps only in-frame clones and is missing some. The data show tens of thousands of clones, around nine tenths seen once. The sequences come from peripheral blood, collected on day 0 of AZD1222 vaccination. The receptors stem from an adult in good health.

In this sample, this clone turned up once. The J gene is TRBJ1-5, the V gene TRBV24-1; 7 nucleotides line up with TRBD1. The V segment lost 8 bases and the J segment 4 bases; nucleotides outside the gene matches: 7. The CDR3 sequence is 14 residues long. Germline V gene lookup returns CDR1 KGHDR and CDR2 SFDVKD. CDR3 nucleotide sequence: TGTGCCACCATCCCTGGGACAGTAAATCAGCCCCAGCATTTT. This codes for CATIPGTVNQPQHF.

This chain uses TRBV7-8 with TRBJ1-6, with D tentatively TRBD1 (6 bases). V lost 3 bases, J lost 7 bases, and 10 bases lay in between. CDR1 is SGHVS and CDR2 is FQNEAQ in the germline V gene. This CDR3 has 14 amino acids. The CDR3 DNA sequence: TGTGCCAGCAGCTTGGGACACCAGAATTCACCCCTCCACTTT. Its protein product is CASSLGHQNSPLHF.

V and J are TRBV27 and TRBJ1-1; possibly TRBD1 for D (6 bases). Germline CDR1 is MNHEY and CDR2 is SMNVEV (reference sequence). Between the trimmed V and J ends, which lost 8 bases and 0 bases, there was a span of 7 bases. This CDR3 has 12 residues. The CDR3 loop reads CASEGVNTEAFF. The DNA for the CDR3 is TGTGCCAGCGAGGGGGTGAACACTGAAGCTTTCTTT.

V usage is TRBV5-1 and J usage is TRBJ1-5; 8 positions match TRBD1. The junction had 6 bases not matched to a gene; V was cut back by 0 bases and J by 7 bases. The CDR3 is 15 amino acids. Germline V gene sequence: CDR1 SGHRS, CDR2 YFSETQ. The CDR3, as DNA: TGCGCCAGCAGCTTGGAAGGGACAGGTGGCCAGCCCCAGCATTTT. Amino acids: CASSLEGTGGQPQHF.

This chain uses TRBV6-5 with TRBJ1-1; no clear D. The germline V and J ends were trimmed by 7 bases and 4 bases, with 13 bases remaining between them. Germline V gene data show CDR1 as MNHEY and CDR2 as SVGAGI. This CDR3 has 13 amino acids. The CDR3 DNA follows: TGTGCCAGCACCGCGGGTGGGAGCACTGAAGCTTTCTTT. Its translation is CASTAGGSTEAFF.

The rearrangement joins TRBV28 to TRBJ2-2; D gene uncertain. V was shortened by 7 bases and J by 3 bases, with 24 bases between the two germline ends. The CDR3 has 18 amino acids. The V gene's germline CDR1 is MDHEN and CDR2 SYDVKM. The CDR3 loop reads CASTPHFSRVTDTGELFF. The CDR3 region has the DNA TGTGCCAGCACCCCCCACTTTTCTCGAGTAACCGACACCGGGGAGCTGTTTTTT.

The CDR3 DNA sequence: TGTGCCAGCAGTTTTAATGTGGCTGAAGCTTTCTTT. As protein: CASSFNVAEAFF. This sequence joins TRBV28 and TRBJ1-1; D ambiguous. Trimming took 3 bases from V and 6 from J, leaving 8 bases between them. This CDR3 is 12 amino acids long. CDR1 and CDR2 from the germline V gene are MDHEN and SYDVKM.

This rearrangement joins TRBV9 to TRBJ1-6; TRBD1 is a possible D gene (6 bases). Trimming took 4 bases from V and 6 from J, leaving 14 bases between them. CDR1 SGDLS and CDR2 YYNGEE come from the germline V gene. The CDR3 loop spans 15 amino acids. The CDR3, as DNA: TGTGCCAGCAGCCCCCAACTACAGGGTAATTCACCCCTCCACTTT. It yields the protein CASSPQLQGNSPLHF.

J is TRBJ1-4 and V is TRBV5-4, with 7 bases fitting TRBD1. With 3 bases clipped from V and 0 bases from J, the junction kept 14 bases outside the gene matches. Germline V lookup: CDR1 SGHNT, CDR2 YYREEE (reference sequence). The CDR3 loop spans 19 amino acids. CDR3 bases: TGTGCCAGCAGCTCTAAGACACAGGGGCGGGGAGCAACTAATGAAAAACTGTTTTTT. It specifies CASSSKTQGRGATNEKLFF. Variable domain in full (rest from reference TRBV5-4 and TRBJ1-4): ETGVTQSPTHLIKTRGQQVTLRCSSQSGHNTVSWYQQALGQGPQFIFQYYREEENGRGNFPPRFSGLQFPNYSSELNVNALELDDSALYLCASSSKTQGRGATNEKLFFGSGTQLSVL.

In DNA, the CDR3 is TGTGCCAGCAGTTTGGGCAGATCCTTTGGAAACACCATATATTTT. Protein sequence: CASSLGRSFGNTIYF. This chain joins TRBV28 and TRBJ1-3; D remains ambiguous. CDR1 is MDHEN and CDR2 is SYDVKM in the germline V gene. Trimming pared 3 bases from V and 3 bases from J, leaving 12 bases between. The CDR3 length is 15 residues.

The chain combines TRBV3-1 (or the pseudogene TRBV3-2) with TRBJ2-1, with TRBD2 matching 13 bases. Germline CDR1 is LGHDT and CDR2 is YNNKEL (reference sequence). Unmatched junction bases numbered 2, after V lost 2 bases and J lost 7 bases. The CDR3 loop spans 15 amino acids. The CDR3 spells CASSQTSGGGNEQFF. CDR3 nucleotide sequence: TGTGCCAGCAGCCAAACTAGCGGGGGGGGAAATGAGCAGTTCTTC.

The genes are TRBV15 and TRBJ1-4; D call uncertain. V was cut by 0 bases and J by 4 bases, with 3 bases left in between. Germline CDR1 is LNHNV and CDR2 is YYDKDF (reference sequence). The CDR3 length is 13 residues. CDR3 sequence (DNA): TGTGCCACCAGCAGAGATCTTAATGAAAAACTGTTTTTT. This codes for CATSRDLNEKLFF.

Details on this clone: This sample includes further DNA sequences coding for the same CDR3. The chain has TRBV11-2 and TRBJ1-3, with D possibly TRBD1 on 6 matching bases. Trimming took 4 bases from V and 3 from J, leaving 13 bases between them. The CDR3 totals 15 residues. Germline-derived CDR1 and CDR2 are SGHAT and FQNNGV. This CDR3 reads CASSSTGPGGNTIYF. CDR3 nucleotides: TGTGCCAGCAGCTCAACAGGGCCAGGTGGAAACACCATATATTTT.

The chain uses TRBV7-2 and TRBJ1-3; D may be TRBD1 (5 bases). This CDR3 has 16 amino acids. Trimming stripped 4 bases from V and 0 bases from J, with 13 bases between. Per the germline V gene, CDR1 is SGHTA and CDR2 is FQGNSA. The DNA of the CDR3 is TGTGCCAGCAGCTCTAGGACACTCGGCTCTGGAAACACCATATATTTT. Translation: CASSSRTLGSGNTIYF.

The gene calls are TRBV13 and TRBJ1-6, with D unclear. Trimming took 1 base from V and 8 from J, leaving 15 bases between them. The germline V gene has CDR1 PRHDT and CDR2 FYEKMQ (reference sequence). The CDR3 length is 16 residues. The DNA for the CDR3 is TGTGCCAGCAGCTTAGTCGACTGGGTGTCTGATTCACCCCTCCACTTT. This translates into CASSLVDWVSDSPLHF.

The rearrangement uses TRBV6-5 and TRBJ1-5; D not certain. The CDR3 has 13 residues. Germline CDR1 and CDR2: MNHEY and SVGAGI. Trimming shortened V by 7 bases and J by 0 bases, and 7 bases separated the two germline ends. The CDR3 loop is CASTTDSNQPQHF. The CDR3 DNA is TGTGCCAGCACGACGGATAGCAATCAGCCCCAGCATTTT.